This T cell receptor beta chain was captured by sequencing in a study of blood T cells in healthy people across ages. A J-beta primer mix and a sample-barcoded 5' primer were used in a second PCR of about 7 to 11 cycles. Every single cDNA molecule received a tag from a template-switch adaptor with 12 random nucleotides. TCRdb fed the 5' RACE reads into MiXCR, producing one record per CDR3 protein. There are more than 750,000 distinct CDR3 sequences in the sample; about 28% occur only once, and 9.5% to 13% lies in the top ten. The CDR3 runs 16 residues. In germline, CDR1 is LGHDT, CDR2 YNNKEL (reference sequence). The V gene end was trimmed by 1 base and the J gene end by 5 bases; junction bases not matched to a gene: 9. These data also featured in a second study, about T cells of mothers and their children. That study adds: Extracted RNA, in its entirety, went into cDNA synthesis at 1.5 ug per 15 ul.

The clonotype was recovered from a woman aged 35 to 49 in good health. V gene TRBV3-1 combines with J gene TRBJ2-5; 8 bases are a match to TRBD1. The sequenced material came from blood. The CDR3 is CASSQVGTGQRETQYF. DNA of the CDR3: TGTGCCAGCAGCCAAGTCGGGACAGGACAGCGGGAGACCCAGTACTTC.